This TCR beta chain emerged from a study of blood T cell repertoires in COVID-19. Whole-study context: Researchers got acute and convalescent COVID-19 samples from the United States, Italy and Spain.

Original analysis: For nucleated cells, counts were estimated from reference gene primer amplification. Only in-frame clones appear in the TCRdb table, and some are missing; sequencing was by immunoSEQ multiplex PCR. The DNA gave D and trimming, while V, J and clone size come from that table. This table holds about 140,000 clones, around 81% found once. Sequenced material: peripheral blood. The sequence was obtained from a human donor in a cohort sampled during active COVID-19.

CDR3: CASRPHRRGQSEAFF. The CDR3, as DNA: TGCGCCAGCAGACCCCACCGGCGGGGACAGTCTGAAGCTTTCTTT. The rearrangement joins TRBV10-1 to TRBJ1-1, with 7 bases lining up with TRBD1. The CDR3 sequence is 15 residues long. Germline CDR1 and CDR2: WNHNN and SYGVQD (reference sequence). J gave up 6 bases and V 6 bases, and 13 bases lay outside the gene matches.